A single sample is the source of the 14 T cell receptor beta chains below, sequenced in a study of tumor and adjacent non-tumor tissue in lung cancer (dated by TCRdb to 2016 to 2019). Library preparation employed multiplex PCR. The reads were generated on an Illumina HiSeq 2500. TCRbeta libraries were constructed through three rounds of nested PCR with primers (Table S4) according to protocols adapted from ARM-PCR. The public sequencing data were trimmed at Q25 with fastp and processed into clonotypes with MiXCR by TCRdb, which kept only in-frame beta chains. Rows merge per CDR3 protein into single entries with the most common DNA and genes. For this sample the table gives fewer than 45,000 distinct CDR3 sequences, of which roughly 60% were detected only once. Jointly, the top ten make up around 20% of the sample. RNA was isolated from bulk, unsorted tissue, and RNA quality was assessed with a NanoDrop ND-1000 and an Agilent 2100. For the normal lung samples, distant non-tumor tissue was collected more than 3 cm away from the tumor edge.

Sequencing input: distant non-tumor lung tissue. Every receptor here comes from a woman aged 40 to 50 with non-small cell lung cancer.

On this clonotype: The junction shows a germline mismatch at one end, possibly a read error. The genes are TRBV11-2 and TRBJ2-3; D gene unclear. The CDR3 contains 14 residues. The germline V gene has CDR1 SGHAT and CDR2 FQNNGV. CDR3 coding DNA: TGTGCCAGCAGCACTCTAAGCGCGTCAGATACCCAGTGTTTT. It specifies CASSTLSASDTQCF.

In the case of this clonotype: It is likely a read error, because the conserved phenylalanine at the end of the CDR3 is missing. The DNA is omitted, as the CDR3 cannot be located on it reliably, and the CDR3 follows TCRdb's listing. The chain is built from TRBV11-1 and TRBJ1-1. CDR1 is SGHAT, CDR2 FQDESV, per germline (reference sequence). The CDR3 totals 13 residues, both ends included. CDR3 residues: CASSDLLNTETFV.

On this clonotype: One end of the junction is discordant with germline, which a read error may explain. This rearrangement joins TRBV7-9 to TRBJ2-6; D may match TRBD1 or TRBD2 (5 bases each). The CDR3 extends over 17 amino acids. Germline V CDR1 and CDR2: SEHNR, FQNEAQ (reference sequence). The CDR3 DNA is TGTGCCAGCAGTCCCCGCAGGGCTTCAGGTGGGACCAACGTCCTAACTTTC. Encoded protein: CASSPRRASGGTNVLTF.

This chain links TRBV11-2 with TRBJ2-3; D gene uncertain. V dropped 5 bases and J dropped 10 bases, with 19 bases sitting between them. The CDR3 extends over 14 amino acids. Germline CDR1 SGHAT, CDR2 FQNNGV. CDR3 DNA: TGTGCCAGCAGCCCTATAAGCGCGGCAGACGCGCAGTATTTT. Amino acids: CASSPISAADAQYF.

Comment on this clonotype: A junction boundary mismatches the germline segment, possibly from a read error. This chain uses TRBV11-3 with TRBJ1-4; D call uncertain. The germline V gene has CDR1 SGHNT and CDR2 YENEEA. The CDR3 loop spans 14 amino acids. The CDR3 DNA reads as TGTGCCAGCAGCCAGGAGGGCGCATGGGAAAAACTGCTTTTT. This encodes CASSQEGAWEKLLF.

As concerns this clonotype: As the CDR3 is not closed by the conserved phenylalanine or tryptophan, this likely results from a read error. The DNA is omitted, as the CDR3 cannot be located on it reliably, and the CDR3 follows TCRdb's listing. The chain has TRBV11-2 and TRBJ2-1; the table's D call, TRBD2, was not checked against the DNA. The CDR3 sequence runs 14 residues, both termini included. CDR1 and CDR2 (germline): SGHAT, FQNNGV. CDR3 sequence: CASSLVGLANEQSL.

The chain uses TRBV6-5 and TRBJ2-1; D perhaps matches TRBD1 (6 bases). Germline V gene data show CDR1 as MNHEY and CDR2 as SVGAGI. The CDR3 is 15 residues long. V gave up 9 bases and J gave up 13 bases, with 28 bases separating them. The CDR3 sequence is CASTSARGTVGDQFF. As DNA, the CDR3 is TGTGCCAGTACCTCCGCGAGGGGGACGGTGGGTGACCAGTTCTTC.

This clonotype was seen ten or more times. The chain links TRBV5-1 to TRBJ2-7; 9 bases fit TRBD1. Germline-derived CDR1 and CDR2 are SGHRS and YFSETQ. V dropped 4 bases and J dropped 3; count of bases not matched to a gene: 8. CDR3 size: 15 residues. CDR3 protein: CASSPGRDRDYEQYF. In nucleotides, the CDR3 is TGCGCCAGCAGCCCTGGGAGGGACAGGGACTACGAGCAGTACTTC. The complete variable domain, with remaining parts taken from reference TRBV5-1 and TRBJ2-7, reads KAGVTQTPRYLIKTRGQQVTLSCSPISGHRSVSWYQQTPGQGLQFLFEYFSETQRNKGNFPGRFSGRQFSNSRSEMNVSTLELGDSALYLCASSPGRDRDYEQYFGPGTRLTVT.

The chain joins TRBV6-5 to TRBJ2-1; no clear D. The CDR3 runs to 17 residues. V lost 5 bases and J lost 0, with 17 bases in between. Germline assignment: CDR1 MNHEY and CDR2 SVGAGI. The CDR3 here is CASSLRDSASSYNEQFF. The CDR3 DNA reads as TGTGCCAGCAGTCTTAGAGACTCTGCCAGCTCCTACAATGAGCAGTTCTTC.

This clonotype was picked up one time. V and J are TRBV29-1 and TRBJ2-3; 9 nucleotides agree with TRBD2. This CDR3 comprises 14 residues. V trimming: 6 bases; J trimming: 4 bases; junction bases outside the gene matches: 8. Germline V lookup: CDR1 SQVTM, CDR2 ANQGSEA. The CDR3: CSVRLAANADTQYF. The CDR3 region has the DNA TGCAGCGTGAGACTAGCGGCCAACGCAGATACGCAGTATTTT.

The gene calls are TRBV5-4 and TRBJ2-1; 8 nucleotides align to TRBD2. Germline assignment: CDR1 SGHNT and CDR2 YYREEE (reference sequence). CDR3 length: 14 residues. The chain's CDR3 is CASGAVSFRNEQFF. CDR3 bases: TGTGCTAGCGGGGCGGTATCATTCCGGAATGAGCAGTTCTTC.

The table lists this clonotype with many counts. The chain is built from TRBV29-1 and TRBJ2-3, with D perhaps matching TRBD1 (6 bases). V shed 0 bases and J shed 2 bases, with 21 bases lying between them. Germline CDR1 SQVTM, CDR2 ANQGSEA. The CDR3 length is 18 residues. The CDR3 nucleotides read TGCAGCGTTGAAGATCTGACCGGACAGAGGAACTTCACAGATACGCAGTATTTT. It is translated as CSVEDLTGQRNFTDTQYF.

V usage is TRBV29-1 and J usage is TRBJ2-3; D gene unclear. Germline CDR1 is SQVTM and CDR2 is ANQGSEA. The CDR3 has 12 amino acids. The CDR3 sequence is CSAARGTDTQYF. For the CDR3, the DNA is TGCAGTGCTGCGCGCGGCACAGATACGCAGTATTTT.

For this clonotype: A much larger clone is a single base away; this may be a read error. V and J are TRBV27 and TRBJ1-6; possibly TRBD1 for D (5 bases). Germline CDR1 and CDR2: MNHEY and SMNVEV (reference sequence). The CDR3 totals 14 residues. The chain's CDR3 is CASVDSSYNSALHF. CDR3 DNA: TGTGCCAGCGTCGACAGCTCCTATAATTCAGCCCTCCACTTT.